The clone carrying this T cell receptor (beta chain) has only one observation. A multiplex PCR was run with 60 Vbeta primers and 13 Jbeta primers. The protocol was immunoSEQ multiplex PCR, while the TCRdb copy is restricted to in-frame clones and leaves out a portion. Here the sample spans 180,000 or so clones, roughly 75% being singletons. Germline CDR1 and CDR2: SGHTA and FQGNSA. This CDR3 contains 16 residues. This entry belongs to a study of cytomegalovirus exposure and HLA in healthy donors. The sequenced sample consisted of PBMCs. This chain joins TRBV7-2 and TRBJ2-5, with TRBD1 matching 9 bases. Matching the DNA end better, TRBJ2-7 makes the J call doubtful. The clonotype comes from a woman aged 40 to 55 in good health and CMV-seropositive. DNA of the CDR3: TGTGCCAGCAGCTTAGCGGCTAACAGGGGGCAAAACGAGCAGTACTTC. It encodes CASSLAANRGQNEQYF.